These 4 T cell receptor beta chains share one sample of origin, sequenced in a study of preoperative IRX-2 immunotherapy in early breast cancer. Treatment in this sample: preoperative locoregional IRX-2 cytokine immunotherapy. Clones were read by immunoSEQ multiplex PCR, and TCRdb kept only the in-frame ones, dropping some. The sample includes about 38,000 clones, approximately 80% of them seen just once. The source was lymph node tissue, collected after IRX-2 immunotherapy. These receptors were collected from a human donor with breast cancer.

This sequence joins TRBV14 and TRBJ1-1; TRBD1 might be the D (5 bases). CDR3 length: 13 amino acids. V lost 4 bases and J 1 base, leaving 7 bases between the germline ends. CDR1 is SGHDN and CDR2 is FVKESK in the germline V gene. The CDR3 DNA follows: TGTGCCAGCAGCCCACAGGAGAACACTGAAGCTTTCTTT. This gives the protein CASSPQENTEAFF.

The chain uses TRBV28 and TRBJ1-2; D remains ambiguous. Germline-derived CDR1 and CDR2 are MDHEN and SYDVKM. The CDR3 covers 13 residues. V was trimmed by 6 bases and J by 0 bases, leaving 8 bases between them. The CDR3 nucleotides read TGTGCCAGCAGACTAACAGCTAACTATGGCTACACCTTC. Translated: CASRLTANYGYTF.

V gene TRBV10-2 combines with J gene TRBJ1-6; possibly TRBD1 for D (5 bases). Trimming cost V 6 bases and J 5 bases, with 11 bases left between them. The V gene's germline CDR1 is WSHSY and CDR2 SAAADI. CDR3 length: 14 residues. DNA for the CDR3: TGCGCCAGCAGACCGACAGTGAATAATTCACCCCTCCACTTT. Protein product: CASRPTVNNSPLHF.

The chain links TRBV11-3 to TRBJ1-2; weak D call: TRBD1 (5 bases). V shed 3 bases and J shed 8 bases, with 16 bases lying between them. Germline CDR1 reads SGHNT; CDR2 reads YENEEA. The CDR3 is made up of 14 amino acids. DNA for the CDR3: TGTGCCAGCAGCTTGCCGTCCAGGGTAGAGGGCTACACCTTC. It codes for CASSLPSRVEGYTF.